This T cell receptor beta chain was recorded in a study of graft-versus-host responses after intestinal transplantation. Study-level information: Following induction with anti-thymocyte globulin, all recipients were given tacrolimus and steroids for around three years.

Stimulators, 200,000 irradiated and violet-dye-labeled cells, were plated with 200,000 CFSE-labeled responder cells. CD4 and CD8 responders that proliferated in the reaction were FACS-sorted. Measured with immunoSEQ multiplex PCR; TCRdb has only the in-frame clones, and not every one. The sample has roughly 15,000 clones; around 40% are singletons. Germline CDR1 and CDR2: MNHEY and SMNVEV (reference sequence). V gave up 3 bases and J gave up 0 bases, with 8 bases separating them. CDR3 size: 14 residues. Study-wide points: Early post-transplant declines in HvG were associated with peak levels of circulating GvH clones. The study found high graft-versus-host to host-versus-graft clonal ratios in allografts of patients with graft-donor T cell macrochimerism.

This clonotype was obtained from a human patient who received an intestinal transplant. The chain is built from TRBV27 and TRBJ1-1; D might be TRBD1 (6 bases). The sample here was alloreactive CD8+ T cells from a mixed lymphocyte reaction culture, taken before intestinal transplant. Subset reported: CFSE-low proliferating T cells sorted from approximately six-day pre-transplant mixed lymphocyte reaction (GvH or HvG direction). CDR3 sequence: CASSFGTLNTEAFF. In DNA form, the CDR3 reads TGTGCCAGCAGTTTTGGGACACTGAACACTGAAGCTTTCTTT.